This T cell receptor (beta chain) appears in the sequencing data of a study of OX40 agonist ivuxolimab in advanced cancers. Assay: immunoSEQ multiplex PCR; the TCRdb copy retains only in-frame clones and omits some. The sample shows roughly 70,000 clones, about 85% of them seen only once. In germline, CDR1 is MDHEN, CDR2 SYDVKM. J lost 2 bases, V lost 5 bases, and 0 bases had no gene match. This CDR3 is 14 amino acids long. This chain links TRBV28 with TRBJ1-3; 10 bases are shared with TRBD1. This clonotype was obtained from an adult with an advanced solid tumor such as melanoma, head and neck, liver or kidney cancer. Source: CD4+ or CD8+ T cells sorted from blood, taken in a trial of the OX40 agonist ivuxolimab. Written as DNA, the CDR3 is TGTGCCAGCAGTGGACAGGGGGCTGGAAACACCATATATTTT. Translating gives CASSGQGAGNTIYF.